The 2 T cell receptor beta chains given below trace back to one sample, sequenced in a study of cytomegalovirus exposure and HLA in healthy donors. In the PCR, 60 Vbeta and 13 Jbeta primers were used. The method was immunoSEQ multiplex PCR; TCRdb's version includes in-frame clones alone and lacks a portion of them. The sample includes 100,000 to 150,000 clones, 65% to 85% of them seen just once. Sequenced: PBMCs. These TCRs come from a man between 18 and 29 years old in good health and CMV-seropositive.

This chain connects TRBV7-2 to TRBJ2-5; maybe TRBD1 (6 bases). Germline V gives CDR1 SGHTA, CDR2 FQGNSA. V lost 0 bases and J lost 5, with 16 bases in between. This CDR3 has 16 residues. The CDR3 loop is CASSLAATGLGETQYF. The CDR3 DNA reads TGTGCCAGCAGCTTAGCCGCGACAGGTCTGGGGGAGACCCAGTACTTC.

This sequence joins TRBV4-1 and TRBJ1-1, with unresolved D. This CDR3 contains 16 residues. V gave up 1 base and J gave up 3 bases, with 15 bases separating them. In germline, CDR1 is MGHRA, CDR2 YSYEKL. This CDR3 is CASSQASTTLDTEAFF. The DNA for the CDR3 is TGCGCCAGCAGCCAAGCTTCGACAACCCTGGACACTGAAGCTTTCTTT.